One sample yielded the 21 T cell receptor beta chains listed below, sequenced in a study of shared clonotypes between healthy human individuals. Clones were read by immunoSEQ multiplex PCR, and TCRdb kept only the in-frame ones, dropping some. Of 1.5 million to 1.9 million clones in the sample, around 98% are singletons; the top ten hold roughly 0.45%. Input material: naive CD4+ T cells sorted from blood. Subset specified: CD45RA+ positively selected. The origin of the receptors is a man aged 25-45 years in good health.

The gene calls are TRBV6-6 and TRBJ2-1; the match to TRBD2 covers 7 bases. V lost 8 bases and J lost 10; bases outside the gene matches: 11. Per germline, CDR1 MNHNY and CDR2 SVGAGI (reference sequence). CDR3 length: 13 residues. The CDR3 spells CASCREDSGEQFF. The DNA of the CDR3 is TGTGCCAGCTGCCGGGAGGACTCTGGGGAGCAGTTCTTC.

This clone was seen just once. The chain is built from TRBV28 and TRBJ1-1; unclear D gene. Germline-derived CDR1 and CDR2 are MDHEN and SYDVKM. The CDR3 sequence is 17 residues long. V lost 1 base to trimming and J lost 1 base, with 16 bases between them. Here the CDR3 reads CASSLFGSGRRNTEAFF. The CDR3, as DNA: TGTGCCAGCAGTTTATTCGGGAGTGGTAGGAGGAACACTGAAGCTTTCTTT.

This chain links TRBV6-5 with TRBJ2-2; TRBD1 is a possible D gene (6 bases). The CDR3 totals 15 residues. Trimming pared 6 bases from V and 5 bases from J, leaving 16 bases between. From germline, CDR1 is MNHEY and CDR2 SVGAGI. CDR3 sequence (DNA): TGTGCCAGCAGCCCACACAGGGATCGGACCGGGGAGCTGTTTTTT. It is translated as CASSPHRDRTGELFF.

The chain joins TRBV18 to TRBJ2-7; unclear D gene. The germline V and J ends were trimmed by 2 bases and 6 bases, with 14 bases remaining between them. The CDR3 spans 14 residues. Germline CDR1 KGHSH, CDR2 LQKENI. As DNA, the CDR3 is TGTGCCAGCTCACCATCGATCCGGGCCCTCGAGCAGTACTTC. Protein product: CASSPSIRALEQYF.

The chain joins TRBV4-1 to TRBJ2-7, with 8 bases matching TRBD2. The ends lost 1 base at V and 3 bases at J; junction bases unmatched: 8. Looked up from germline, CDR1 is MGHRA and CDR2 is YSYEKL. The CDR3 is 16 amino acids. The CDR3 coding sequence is TGCGCCAGCAGCCAAGGAAGGGTTAGCGGGATCTACGAGCAGTACTTC. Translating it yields CASSQGRVSGIYEQYF.

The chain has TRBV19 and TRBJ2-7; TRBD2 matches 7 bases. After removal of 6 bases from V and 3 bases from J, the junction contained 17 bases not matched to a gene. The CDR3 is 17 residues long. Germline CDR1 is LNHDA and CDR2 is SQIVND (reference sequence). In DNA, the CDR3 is TGTGCCAGTAGCAACCCCGCCGAGGCTAGCGGTAACTACGAGCAGTACTTC. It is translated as CASSNPAEASGNYEQYF.

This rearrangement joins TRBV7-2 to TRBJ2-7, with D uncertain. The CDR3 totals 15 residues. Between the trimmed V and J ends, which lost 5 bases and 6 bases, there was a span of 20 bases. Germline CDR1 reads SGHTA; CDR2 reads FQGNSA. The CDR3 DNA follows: TGTGCCAGCAGCCCTAGAGGTGGGTCCTATGCCGAGCAGTACTTC. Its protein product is CASSPRGGSYAEQYF.

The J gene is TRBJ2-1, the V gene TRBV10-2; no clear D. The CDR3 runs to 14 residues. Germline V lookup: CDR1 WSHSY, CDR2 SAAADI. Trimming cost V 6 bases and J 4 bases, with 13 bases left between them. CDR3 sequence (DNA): TGCGCCAGCAGGCCATCCCAAAGTTACAATGAGCAGTTCTTC. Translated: CASRPSQSYNEQFF.

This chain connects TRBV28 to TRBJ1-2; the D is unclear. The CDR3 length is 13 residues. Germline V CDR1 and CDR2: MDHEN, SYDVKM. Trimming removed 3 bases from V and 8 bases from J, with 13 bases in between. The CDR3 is CASSFAAGSGYTF. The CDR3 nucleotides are TGTGCCAGCAGTTTCGCGGCAGGTTCCGGCTACACCTTC.

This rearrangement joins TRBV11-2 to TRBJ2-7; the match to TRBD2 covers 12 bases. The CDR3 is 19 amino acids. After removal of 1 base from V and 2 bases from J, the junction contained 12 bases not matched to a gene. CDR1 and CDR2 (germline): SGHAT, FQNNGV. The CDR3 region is CASSLALGLAGGRAYEQYF. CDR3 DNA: TGTGCCAGCAGCTTAGCCCTGGGGCTAGCGGGAGGGCGTGCCTACGAGCAGTACTTC.

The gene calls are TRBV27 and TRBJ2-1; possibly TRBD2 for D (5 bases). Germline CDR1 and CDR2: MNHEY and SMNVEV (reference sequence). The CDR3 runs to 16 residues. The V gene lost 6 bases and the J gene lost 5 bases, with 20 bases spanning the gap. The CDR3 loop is CASSLRRGTANNEQFF. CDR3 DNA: TGTGCCAGCAGCCTACGACGGGGAACTGCAAACAATGAGCAGTTCTTC.

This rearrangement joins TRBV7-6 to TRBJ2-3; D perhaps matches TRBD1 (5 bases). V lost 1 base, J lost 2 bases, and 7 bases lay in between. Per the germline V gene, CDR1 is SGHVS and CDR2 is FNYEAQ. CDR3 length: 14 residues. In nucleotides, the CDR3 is TGTGCCAGCAGCTTAGGACAGACCACAGATACGCAGTATTTT. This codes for CASSLGQTTDTQYF.

The CDR3 is CASNQGAGELFF. The CDR3, as DNA: TGTGCCAGCAATCAGGGGGCCGGGGAGCTGTTTTTT. The chain joins TRBV6-1 to TRBJ2-2; 7 bases are shared with TRBD1. V shed 7 bases, J shed 6 bases, and the junction held 2 bases outside the gene matches. This CDR3 region has 12 residues. Germline V lookup: CDR1 MNHNS, CDR2 SASEGT.

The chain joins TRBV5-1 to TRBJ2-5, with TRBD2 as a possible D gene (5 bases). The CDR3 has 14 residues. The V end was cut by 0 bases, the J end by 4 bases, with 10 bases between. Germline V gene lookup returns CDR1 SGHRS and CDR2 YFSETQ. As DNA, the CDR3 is TGCGCCAGCAGCTTGGGAGGCGGAGGAGAGACCCAGTACTTC. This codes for CASSLGGGGETQYF. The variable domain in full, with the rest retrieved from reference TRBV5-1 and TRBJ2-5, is KAGVTQTPRYLIKTRGQQVTLSCSPISGHRSVSWYQQTPGQGLQFLFEYFSETQRNKGNFPGRFSGRQFSNSRSEMNVSTLELGDSALYLCASSLGGGGETQYFGPGTRLLVL.

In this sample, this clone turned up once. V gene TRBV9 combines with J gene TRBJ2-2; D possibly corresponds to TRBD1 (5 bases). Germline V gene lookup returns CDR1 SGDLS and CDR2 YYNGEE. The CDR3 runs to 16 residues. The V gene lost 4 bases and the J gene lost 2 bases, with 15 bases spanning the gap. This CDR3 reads CASSFKTDPNTGELFF. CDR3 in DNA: TGTGCCAGCAGCTTTAAGACAGATCCCAACACCGGGGAGCTGTTTTTT.

The CDR3 sequence: CASSLGTGPLEQYF. In DNA form, the CDR3 reads TGTGCCAGCAGTTTGGGGACAGGGCCCCTCGAGCAGTACTTC. The chain joins TRBV28 to TRBJ2-7, with TRBD1 matching over 9 bases. J lost 6 bases, V lost 3 bases, and 6 bases had no gene match. Germline V gives CDR1 MDHEN, CDR2 SYDVKM. The CDR3 consists of 14 residues.

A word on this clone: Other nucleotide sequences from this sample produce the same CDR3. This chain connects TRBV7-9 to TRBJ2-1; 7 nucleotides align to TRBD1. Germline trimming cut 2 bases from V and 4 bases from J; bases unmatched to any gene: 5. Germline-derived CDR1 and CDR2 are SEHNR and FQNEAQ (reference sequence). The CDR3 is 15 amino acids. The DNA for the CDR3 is TGTGCCAGCAGCTTAAAGGGGGCCTCGTACAATGAGCAGTTCTTC. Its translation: CASSLKGASYNEQFF.

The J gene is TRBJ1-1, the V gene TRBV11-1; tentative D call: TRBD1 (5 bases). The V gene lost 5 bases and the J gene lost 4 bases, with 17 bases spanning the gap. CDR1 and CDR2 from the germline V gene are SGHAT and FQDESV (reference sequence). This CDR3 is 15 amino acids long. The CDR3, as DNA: TGTGCCAGCAGCCCAAGCGGCAGGGTTGCCACTGAAGCTTTCTTT. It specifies CASSPSGRVATEAFF.

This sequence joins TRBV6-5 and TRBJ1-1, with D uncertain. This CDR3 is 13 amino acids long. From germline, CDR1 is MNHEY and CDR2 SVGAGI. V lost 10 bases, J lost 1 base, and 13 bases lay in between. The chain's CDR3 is CATQEDGNTEAFF. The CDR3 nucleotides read TGTGCCACCCAGGAAGACGGGAACACTGAAGCTTTCTTT.

CDR3 bases: TGTGCCAGCAGCTTGGTCGGGACTAGCGGGTTCGTTGAGCAGTTCTTC. It specifies CASSLVGTSGFVEQFF. The chain links TRBV5-6 to TRBJ2-1; 12 bases are a match to TRBD2. V lost 0 bases to trimming and J lost 9 bases; unmatched junction nucleotides: 7. Germline loops: CDR1 SGHDT, CDR2 YYEEEE. The CDR3 consists of 16 residues.

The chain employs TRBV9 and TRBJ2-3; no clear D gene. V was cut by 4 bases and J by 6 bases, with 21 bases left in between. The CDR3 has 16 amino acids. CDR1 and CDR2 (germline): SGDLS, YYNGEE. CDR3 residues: CASSTHPWGKMDTQYF. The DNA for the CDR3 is TGTGCCAGCAGCACCCATCCTTGGGGAAAGATGGATACGCAGTATTTT.